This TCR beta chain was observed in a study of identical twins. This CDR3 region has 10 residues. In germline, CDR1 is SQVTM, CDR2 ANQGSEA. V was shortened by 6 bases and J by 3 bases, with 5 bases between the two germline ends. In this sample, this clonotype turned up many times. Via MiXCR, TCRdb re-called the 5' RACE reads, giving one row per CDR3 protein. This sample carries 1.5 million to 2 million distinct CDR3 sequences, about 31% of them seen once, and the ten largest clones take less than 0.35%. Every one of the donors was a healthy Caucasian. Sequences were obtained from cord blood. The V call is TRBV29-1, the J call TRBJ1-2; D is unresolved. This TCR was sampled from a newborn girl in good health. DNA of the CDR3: TGCAGCGTCCCGGACTATGGCTACACCTTC. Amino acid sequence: CSVPDYGYTF.